This T cell receptor (beta chain) was sequenced for a study of molecular identifiers for immune sequencing clone quantification. Overall study: Across replicate runs, RNA obtained from about 19,000 or 110,000 naive CD8 cells was divided into five, with four undergoing sequencing.

The V and J ends lost 5 bases and 2 bases respectively, with 18 bases between them. CDR3 length equals 16 residues. This clonotype was detected only a few times. No antigen is known for it. Library preparation followed earlier protocols using designated TCR primers. TCRdb itself ran the PCR reads through MiXCR, one entry per CDR3 protein. The sample has under 800,000 distinct CDR3 sequences, roughly 27% seen once. Study findings and constraints: Barcode-sharing identical TCR molecules could underestimate highly expanded clone sizes. Clones above 20 RNA copies contained over 98% of effector molecules and under 1% of naive molecules.

The chain uses TRBV12-3 or TRBV12-4 and TRBJ1-1; D is unresolved. The receptor comes from a human donor in good health. Some libraries in this study had Jurkat cell RNA spiked in. Sequenced sample: naive CD8+ T cells from blood, with Jurkat cell RNA spiked in. Subset indicated: FACS-sorted CD8+CD4-CCR7+CD45RA+ naive T cells. Written as DNA, the CDR3 is TGTGCCAGCAGTCCCTCGGCAGAGCGGATAAACACTGAAGCTTTCTTT. It translates to CASSPSAERINTEAFF.